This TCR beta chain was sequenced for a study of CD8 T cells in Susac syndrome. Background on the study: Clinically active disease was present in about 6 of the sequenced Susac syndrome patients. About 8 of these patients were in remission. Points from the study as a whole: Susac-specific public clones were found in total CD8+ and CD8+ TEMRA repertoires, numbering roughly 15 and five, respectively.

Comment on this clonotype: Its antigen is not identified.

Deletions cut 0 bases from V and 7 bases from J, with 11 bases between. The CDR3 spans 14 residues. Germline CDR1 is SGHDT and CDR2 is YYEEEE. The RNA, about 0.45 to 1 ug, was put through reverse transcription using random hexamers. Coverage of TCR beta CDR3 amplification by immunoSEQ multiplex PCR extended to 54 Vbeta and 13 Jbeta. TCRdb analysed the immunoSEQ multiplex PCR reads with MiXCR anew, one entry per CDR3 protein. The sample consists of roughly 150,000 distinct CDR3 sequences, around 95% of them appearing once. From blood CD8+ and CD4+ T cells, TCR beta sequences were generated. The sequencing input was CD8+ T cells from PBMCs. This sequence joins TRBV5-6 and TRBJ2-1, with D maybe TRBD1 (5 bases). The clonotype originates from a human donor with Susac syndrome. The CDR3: CASSLGVGLNEQFF. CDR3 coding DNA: TGTGCCAGCAGCTTGGGGGTGGGGCTGAATGAGCAGTTCTTC.